The 32 T cell receptor beta chains below come from one sample, sequenced in a study of molecular identifiers for immune sequencing clone quantification. TCRdb processed the PCR reads anew with MiXCR; each CDR3 protein has one entry. Among about 320,000 distinct CDR3 sequences listed, over 20% were seen once. Sequencing input: naive CD8+ T cells from blood, with Jurkat cell RNA spiked in. Specified subset: FACS-sorted CD8+CD4-CCR7+CD45RA+ naive T cells. These receptors came from a human donor in good health. Some libraries in this study had Jurkat cell RNA spiked in.

This rearrangement joins TRBV24-1 to TRBJ2-2; no definite D call. The V and J ends lost 1 base and 5 bases respectively, with 13 bases between them. This CDR3 has 16 amino acids. CDR1 KGHDR and CDR2 SFDVKD come from the germline V gene. The CDR3 nucleotides are TGTGCCACCAGTGATTTCGTTCGCAGCGAAACCGGGGAGCTGTTTTTT. Translated: CATSDFVRSETGELFF.

This chain connects TRBV12-3 or TRBV12-4 to TRBJ2-7; 7 nucleotides align to TRBD1. The CDR3 sequence is 11 residues long. The junction had 4 bases not matched to a gene; V was cut back by 8 bases and J by 6 bases. The CDR3 coding sequence is TGTGCCAGCGCAGGGGGTATCGAGCAGTACTTC. Protein sequence: CASAGGIEQYF.

This clonotype has a count of ten or more. The chain couples TRBV20-1 to TRBJ2-3; the D gene is possibly TRBD2 (5 bases). CDR3 length: 11 residues. Germline V gene sequence: CDR1 DFQATT, CDR2 SNEGSKA (reference sequence). With 7 bases removed from V and 6 bases from J, the gap between germline ends came to 11 bases. CDR3 bases: TGCAGTGGGGCTAGCTCGGATACGCAGTATTTT. Amino acids: CSGASSDTQYF.

This clonotype was counted only a few times. The rearrangement links TRBV27 to TRBJ2-3; TRBD2 is a possible D gene (6 bases). Looked up from germline, CDR1 is MNHEY and CDR2 is SMNVEV (reference sequence). The CDR3 has 15 amino acids. V lost 7 bases and J lost 3, with 17 bases in between. The CDR3: CASTTRGGVTDTQYF. In DNA form, the CDR3 reads TGTGCCAGCACCACTAGGGGAGGTGTTACAGATACGCAGTATTTT.

This clonotype was detected ten times or more. The rearrangement uses TRBV20-1 and TRBJ2-2; 10 bases fit TRBD1. This CDR3 has 15 amino acids. Germline values: CDR1 DFQATT, CDR2 SNEGSKA (reference sequence). V shed 2 bases and J 5 bases; nucleotides not matched to a gene: 5. The CDR3, as DNA: TGCAGTGCTAGACCTGACAGGGGGCTTACCGGGGAGCTGTTTTTT. This sequence encodes CSARPDRGLTGELFF.

This clonotype was detected ten times or more. The chain combines TRBV15 with TRBJ2-7; 7 nucleotides match TRBD2. The CDR3 consists of 14 residues. Looked up from germline, CDR1 is LNHNV and CDR2 is YYDKDF (reference sequence). Germline trimming cut 5 bases from V and 2 bases from J; bases unmatched to any gene: 6. CDR3 loop: CATSSAGQTYEQYF. CDR3 in DNA: TGTGCCACCAGCTCAGCGGGGCAAACCTACGAGCAGTACTTC.

The chain uses TRBV25-1 and TRBJ2-7, with 11 bases lining up with TRBD2. Germline CDR1 is MGHDK and CDR2 is SYGVNS. CDR3 length: 15 residues. With V trimmed by 4 bases and J by 12 bases, 14 bases remained unmatched. This CDR3 reads CASSVPGLAGGRRYF. The CDR3 DNA reads as TGTGCCAGCAGTGTTCCGGGGCTAGCGGGGGGACGGCGGTACTTC.

This clonotype was counted only a few times. The CDR3 DNA sequence: TGTGCCAGCAGTTCGGGACAGGGAAGAGTCACCGGGGAGCTGTTTTTT. This sequence encodes CASSSGQGRVTGELFF. The chain is built from TRBV27 and TRBJ2-2; 9 bases agree with TRBD1. Germline V lookup: CDR1 MNHEY, CDR2 SMNVEV (reference sequence). The CDR3 is 16 residues long. After removal of 4 bases from V and 4 bases from J, the junction contained 7 bases not matched to a gene.

This clonotype showed up just a few times. The rearrangement joins TRBV5-8 to TRBJ2-1; 10 positions agree with TRBD2. The trim removed 4 bases at V and 6 bases at J, leaving 7 bases unmatched. Germline assignment: CDR1 SGHTS and CDR2 YDEGEE. This CDR3 is 15 amino acids long. This chain's CDR3 is CASSPGVAGGNEQFF. The DNA for the CDR3 is TGTGCCAGCAGCCCGGGCGTAGCGGGAGGCAATGAGCAGTTCTTC.

This clonotype was seen ten or more times. The V call is TRBV29-1, the J call TRBJ2-2; D is possibly TRBD1 (6 bases). The CDR3 covers 12 residues. Germline CDR1 SQVTM, CDR2 ANQGSEA. V lost 7 bases, J lost 5 bases, and 11 bases lay in between. The CDR3 coding sequence is TGCAGCGGAATAGGGGGAACCGGGGAGCTGTTTTTT. It encodes CSGIGGTGELFF.

This clonotype was recorded many times. The chain has TRBV12-3 or TRBV12-4 and TRBJ2-3; 7 positions match TRBD2. The V segment lost 3 bases and the J segment 6 bases; nucleotides outside the gene matches: 12. The CDR3 is made up of 16 amino acids. CDR3 loop: CASSFDGGVRPDTQYF. CDR3 sequence (DNA): TGTGCCAGCAGTTTTGATGGGGGGGTGAGGCCGGATACGCAGTATTTT.

This clonotype was detected only a few times. The chain combines TRBV20-1 with TRBJ2-7, with 9 bases identical to TRBD1. CDR1 is DFQATT, CDR2 SNEGSKA, per germline (reference sequence). V dropped 0 bases and J dropped 4; count of bases not matched to a gene: 4. This CDR3 spans 14 amino acids. The CDR3 region is CSARDEQGAYEQYF. CDR3 DNA sequence: TGCAGTGCTAGAGATGAACAGGGGGCTTACGAGCAGTACTTC.

The sample holds a few counts of this clonotype. The genes are TRBV7-9 and TRBJ2-3; 10 bases are a match to TRBD1. CDR3 length: 16 residues. Germline V CDR1 and CDR2: SEHNR, FQNEAQ (reference sequence). V was pared by 3 bases and J by 0 bases, with 3 bases of the junction left unmatched. CDR3 protein: CASSLGQGTSTDTQYF. In DNA form, the CDR3 reads TGTGCCAGCAGCTTGGGACAGGGGACTAGCACAGATACGCAGTATTTT.

This clonotype was recorded a few times. The gene calls are TRBV19 and TRBJ2-1; TRBD1 matches at 12 bases. The V gene's germline CDR1 is LNHDA and CDR2 SQIVND (reference sequence). J gave up 7 bases and V 5 bases, and 12 bases lay outside the gene matches. The CDR3 covers 17 residues. CDR3 coding DNA: TGTGCCAGTAGTTACCTCACGGGACAGGGGGCGCCTAATGAGCAGTTCTTC. Residues: CASSYLTGQGAPNEQFF. The full variable domain, rest sourced from reference TRBV19 and TRBJ2-1, is DGGITQSPKYLFRKEGQNVTLSCEQNLNHDAMYWYRQDPGQGLRLIYYSQIVNDFQKGDIAEGYSVSREKKESFPLTVTSAQKNPTAFYLCASSYLTGQGAPNEQFFGPGTRLTVL.

Turning to this clonotype: Possible read error: a much larger clone is one base away. CDR3 amino acids: CAGTLGNEQFF. DNA of the CDR3: TGTGCCGGCACCCTGGGCAATGAGCAGTTCTTC. J is TRBJ2-1 and V is TRBV28; D is ambiguous. V lost 11 bases, J lost 6 bases, and 11 bases lay in between. Germline CDR1 MDHEN, CDR2 SYDVKM. CDR3 length equals 11 residues.

The CDR3 loop is CASSYAQVASAVEETQYF. For the CDR3, the DNA is TGTGCCAGCAGTTACGCGCAGGTAGCCTCGGCGGTAGAAGAGACCCAGTACTTC. The chain couples TRBV6-5 to TRBJ2-5; the D is unclear. V gave up 2 bases and J gave up 3 bases, with 22 bases separating them. The CDR3 is made up of 18 amino acids. The germline V gene has CDR1 MNHEY and CDR2 SVGAGI.

The chain employs TRBV4-3 and TRBJ2-2, with D perhaps matching TRBD2 (6 bases). Trimming removed 3 bases at V and 3 bases at J, with 14 bases between. CDR1 and CDR2 from the germline V gene are LGHNA and YSLEER. This CDR3 is 16 amino acids long. CDR3 DNA: TGCGCCAGCAGCCATGGGTGGAGGGCCGACACCGGGGAGCTGTTTTTT. The encoded protein is CASSHGWRADTGELFF.

This clonotype was recorded a few times. The genes are TRBV5-5 and TRBJ2-2, with 9 bases lining up with TRBD1. V lost 4 bases, J lost 3 bases, and 7 bases stayed unmatched. The CDR3 has 16 residues. The germline CDR1 and CDR2 sequences are SGHKS and YYEKEE (reference sequence). The DNA for the CDR3 is TGTGCCAGCAGCGGAGGGACAGGGCAATACACCGGGGAGCTGTTTTTT. As protein: CASSGGTGQYTGELFF.

With respect to this clonotype: A much larger clonotype is one base distant, so this may be a read error. The V call is TRBV5-1, the J call TRBJ2-2; 13 bases match TRBD2. The CDR3 is 16 amino acids. Per the germline V gene, CDR1 is SGHRS and CDR2 is YFSETQ. CDR3 region: CASSTGLAGNTEELFF. DNA of the CDR3: TGCGCCAGCAGCACGGGACTAGCGGGGAATACCGAGGAGCTGTTTTTT.

A remark on this clonotype: Likely a read error: the CDR3 ends without its conserved phenylalanine or tryptophan. The chain joins TRBV4-3 to TRBJ2-3, with 7 bases matching TRBD2. The germline gives CDR1 LGHNA, CDR2 YSLEER. V dropped 0 bases and J dropped 2; count of bases not matched to a gene: 5. CDR3 length: 16 residues. The CDR3 coding sequence is TGCGCCAGCAGCCAAGAGCCTAGCGGACACACAGATACGCAGTATCTT. This gives the protein CASSQEPSGHTDTQYL.

This clonotype was observed a few times. The V gene is TRBV4-1, the J gene TRBJ1-1; D is unclear. In germline, CDR1 is MGHRA, CDR2 YSYEKL. CDR3 length: 15 amino acids. The V gene lost 0 bases and the J gene lost 5 bases, with 13 bases spanning the gap. CDR3 region: CASSQEGRVWTEAFF. CDR3 nucleotides: TGCGCCAGCAGCCAAGAGGGGAGGGTTTGGACTGAAGCTTTCTTT.

The V and J genes are TRBV15 and TRBJ2-3; D not certain. The CDR3 spans 14 residues. The V gene's germline CDR1 is LNHNV and CDR2 YYDKDF (reference sequence). Trimming cost V 0 bases and J 4 bases, with 8 bases left between them. Here the CDR3 DNA reads TGTGCCACCAGCAGAGATCTGAGTGCAGATACGCAGTATTTT. This codes for CATSRDLSADTQYF.

The chain combines TRBV20-1 with TRBJ1-5, with TRBD1 as a possible D gene (6 bases). The CDR3 extends over 14 amino acids. Germline CDR1 and CDR2: DFQATT and SNEGSKA (reference sequence). Trimming took 6 bases from V and 4 from J, leaving 16 bases between them. Written as DNA, the CDR3 is TGCAGTGCCTCAAGGGGGGGCCGGAATCAGCCCCAGCATTTT. It specifies CSASRGGRNQPQHF.

V gene TRBV7-9 combines with J gene TRBJ2-5; D may be TRBD1 (6 bases). CDR1 and CDR2 from the germline V gene are SEHNR and FQNEAQ (reference sequence). The CDR3 is 16 amino acids. V was cut by 1 base and J by 2 bases, with 14 bases left in between. CDR3 coding DNA: TGTGCCAGCAGCTTAGGCCCCACAGGGAATCAAGAGACCCAGTACTTC. Translated: CASSLGPTGNQETQYF.

For this clonotype: A much bigger clone sits one base away, suggesting this may be a read error. The chain recombines TRBV4-3 with TRBJ1-5, with TRBD1 as a possible D gene (6 bases). Germline-derived CDR1 and CDR2 are LGHNA and YSLEER. V was cut by 2 bases and J by 3 bases, with 11 bases left in between. The CDR3 covers 15 residues. CDR3 sequence: CASSQIQGNNQPQHF. The CDR3, as DNA: TGCGCCAGCAGCCAAATACAGGGTAACAATCAGCCCCAGCATTTT.

This clonotype was found many times. The chain joins TRBV29-1 to TRBJ1-1, with TRBD1 as a possible D gene (6 bases). The germline V and J ends were trimmed by 4 bases and 8 bases, with 14 bases remaining between them. Germline loops: CDR1 SQVTM, CDR2 ANQGSEA. The CDR3 runs to 12 residues. For the CDR3, the DNA is TGCAGCGTTGTAATCTCAGGGGCAGAAGCTTTCTTT. This translates into CSVVISGAEAFF.

This clonotype was found many times. CDR3 nucleotides: TGTGCCAGCAGTGAAGTTGGGGGAATTCGCCCAGATACGCAGTATTTT. Translated, it gives CASSEVGGIRPDTQYF. This chain connects TRBV2 to TRBJ2-3; D possibly uses TRBD1 or TRBD2 (5 bases each). The ends were cut back, 1 base at V and 4 bases at J, with 15 bases in the middle. Germline CDR1 is SNHLY and CDR2 is FYNNEI. The CDR3 has 16 residues.

Turning to this clonotype: Given a much more abundant clone one base away, this may be a read error. CDR3 in amino acids: CAWTGNTIHF. CDR3 bases: TGTGCCTGGACTGGAAACACCATACATTTT. The chain is built from TRBV30 and TRBJ1-3; D not resolved. Germline lookup yields CDR1 GTSNPN and CDR2 SVGIG (reference sequence). This CDR3 is built from 10 residues. Full variable domain (rest looked up from reference TRBV30 and TRBJ1-3): SQTIHQWPATLVQPVGSPLSLECTVEGTSNPNLYWYRQAAGRGLQLLFYSVGIGQISSEVPQNLSASRPQDRQFILSSKKLLLSDSGFYLCAWTGNTIHFGEGSWLTVV.

Turning to this clonotype: This could be a read error, since a much larger clone is one nucleotide away. This rearrangement joins TRBV6-2 or TRBV6-3 to TRBJ1-5; D unresolved. V was pared by 5 bases and J by 6 bases, with 20 bases between. Germline-derived CDR1 and CDR2 are MNHEY and SVGEGT. CDR3 length: 16 residues. CDR3 protein: CASSLQTQSSPQPQHF. The DNA of the CDR3 is TGTGCCAGCAGTCTGCAGACCCAAAGCTCTCCTCAGCCCCAGCATTTT.

In its sample, this clonotype was seen once. A read error may produce the germline difference seen at one junction end. The V call is TRBV7-9, the J call TRBJ2-7; D is unresolved. The CDR3 runs 14 residues. Germline lookup yields CDR1 SEHNR and CDR2 FQNEAQ (reference sequence). For the CDR3, the DNA is TGTGCCAGCAAACCCTCAGGCTCGGCCTACGAGCAGCACTTC. Its protein product is CASKPSGSAYEQHF.

The V and J genes are TRBV7-9 and TRBJ2-1; D remains ambiguous. Germline CDR1 SEHNR, CDR2 FQNEAQ (reference sequence). V was pared by 2 bases and J by 9 bases, with 11 bases between. There are 13 residues in the CDR3. This chain's CDR3 is CASSLIDFGEQFF. The CDR3 coding sequence is TGTGCCAGCAGCTTAATAGATTTCGGTGAGCAGTTCTTC.

The gene calls are TRBV11-1 and TRBJ1-1, with 8 bases identical to TRBD1. Germline loops: CDR1 SGHAT, CDR2 FQDESV (reference sequence). The CDR3 contains 16 residues. J lost 4 bases, V lost 3 bases, and 10 bases had no gene match. DNA for the CDR3: TGTGCCAGCAGCTTCATGGGGCAGGGGGCTATCACTGAAGCTTTCTTT. Protein product: CASSFMGQGAITEAFF.